This entry features one T cell receptor (beta chain) sequence. V trimming: 0 bases; J trimming: 3 bases; junction bases outside the gene matches: 4. CDR1 and CDR2 from the germline V gene are SGHNT and YYREEE (reference sequence). The CDR3 covers 15 residues. These data belong to a study of cytomegalovirus exposure and HLA in healthy donors. The PCR ran on 60 Vbeta and 13 Jbeta primers. Repertoires were generated with immunoSEQ multiplex PCR, while TCRdb's copy carries only in-frame clones and drops some. The sample includes over 80,000 clones, about 70% of them seen just once. The clonotype originates from a woman in her 70s in good health and CMV-seropositive. This chain links TRBV5-4 with TRBJ2-7; 9 nucleotides line up with TRBD2. Sequencing was performed on PBMCs. CDR3 DNA: TGTGCCAGCAGCTTGGGGTCTAGCGGGGACTACGAGCAGTACTTC. It is translated as CASSLGSSGDYEQYF.